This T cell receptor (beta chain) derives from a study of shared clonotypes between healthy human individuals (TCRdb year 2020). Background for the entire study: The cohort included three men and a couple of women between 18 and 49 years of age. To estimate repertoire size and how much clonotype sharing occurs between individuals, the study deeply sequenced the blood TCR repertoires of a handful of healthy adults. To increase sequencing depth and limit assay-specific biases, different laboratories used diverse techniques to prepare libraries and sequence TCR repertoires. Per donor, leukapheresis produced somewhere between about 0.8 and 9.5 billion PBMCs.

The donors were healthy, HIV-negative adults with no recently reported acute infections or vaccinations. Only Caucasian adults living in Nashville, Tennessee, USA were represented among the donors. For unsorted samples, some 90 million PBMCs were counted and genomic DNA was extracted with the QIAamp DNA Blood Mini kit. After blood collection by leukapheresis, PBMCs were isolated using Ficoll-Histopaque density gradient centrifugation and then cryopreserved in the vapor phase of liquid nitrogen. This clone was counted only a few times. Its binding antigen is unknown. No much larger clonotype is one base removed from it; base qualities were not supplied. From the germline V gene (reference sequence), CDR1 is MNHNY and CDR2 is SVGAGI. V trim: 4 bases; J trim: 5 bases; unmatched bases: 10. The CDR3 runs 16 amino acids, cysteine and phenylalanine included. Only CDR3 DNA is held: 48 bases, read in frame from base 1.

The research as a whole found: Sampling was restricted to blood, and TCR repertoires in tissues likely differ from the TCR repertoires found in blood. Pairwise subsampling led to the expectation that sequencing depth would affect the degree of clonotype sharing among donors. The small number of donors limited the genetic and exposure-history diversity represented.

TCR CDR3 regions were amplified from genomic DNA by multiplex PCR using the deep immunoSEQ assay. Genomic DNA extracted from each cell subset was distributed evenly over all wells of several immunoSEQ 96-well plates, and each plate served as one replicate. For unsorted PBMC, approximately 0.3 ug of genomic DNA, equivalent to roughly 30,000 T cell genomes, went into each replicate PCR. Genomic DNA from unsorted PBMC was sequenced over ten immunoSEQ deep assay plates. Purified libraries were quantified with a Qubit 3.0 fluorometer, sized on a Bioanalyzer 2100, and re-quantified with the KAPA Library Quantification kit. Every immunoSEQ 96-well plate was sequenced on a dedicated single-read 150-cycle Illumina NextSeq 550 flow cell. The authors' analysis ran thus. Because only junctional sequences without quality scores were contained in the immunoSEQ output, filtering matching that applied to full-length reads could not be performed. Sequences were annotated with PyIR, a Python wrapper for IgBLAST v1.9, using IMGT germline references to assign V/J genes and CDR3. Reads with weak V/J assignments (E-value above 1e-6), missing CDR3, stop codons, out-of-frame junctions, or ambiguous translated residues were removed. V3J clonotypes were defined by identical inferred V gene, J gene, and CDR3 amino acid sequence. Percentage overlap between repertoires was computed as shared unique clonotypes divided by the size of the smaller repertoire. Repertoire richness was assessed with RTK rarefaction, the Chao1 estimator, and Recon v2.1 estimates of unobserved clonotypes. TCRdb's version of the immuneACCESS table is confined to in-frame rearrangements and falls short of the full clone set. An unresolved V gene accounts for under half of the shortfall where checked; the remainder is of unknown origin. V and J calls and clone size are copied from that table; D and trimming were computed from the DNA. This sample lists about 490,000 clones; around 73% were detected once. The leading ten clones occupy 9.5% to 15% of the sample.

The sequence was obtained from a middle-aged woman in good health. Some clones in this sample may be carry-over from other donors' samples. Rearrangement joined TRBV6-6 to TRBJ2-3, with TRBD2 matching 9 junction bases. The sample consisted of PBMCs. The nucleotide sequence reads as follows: TGTGCCAGCAGTTGGGGGGGTGGCGGGAGGGGAGATACGCAGTATTTT. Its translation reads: CASSWGGGGRGDTQYF.